This T cell receptor beta chain was recovered during a study of cytomegalovirus exposure and HLA in healthy donors. Study context: The approximately 120 validation repertoires, a later analysis reported, used the same platform as the roughly 650 repertoires from the first cohort. Findings and caveats of the study: According to a later analysis, TCR clusters from the first cohort tended to co-occur in the roughly 120 validation repertoires. Reported performance of the classifier showed diagnosis of cytomegalovirus status with high specificity and sensitivity.

Only in-frame clones appear in the TCRdb table, and some are missing; sequencing was by immunoSEQ multiplex PCR. The sample shows 73,000 or so clones, 85% to 95% of them seen only once. V shed 6 bases and J shed 3 bases, with 19 bases lying between them. CDR3 length equals 16 residues. CDR1 is ENHRY and CDR2 is SYGVKD in the germline V gene. For this clone: Its target is not known.

The sequenced sample consisted of PBMCs. The chain uses TRBV10-3 and TRBJ2-3; D might be TRBD2 (5 bases). This clonotype was sampled from a woman aged 18 to 35 in good health and CMV-seropositive. Here the CDR3 reads CAIRMTISSQTDTQYF. The CDR3 DNA sequence: TGTGCCATCAGGATGACTATTTCGAGCCAAACAGATACGCAGTATTTT.